The T cell receptor (beta chain) under discussion was sequenced for a study of blood T cell repertoires in COVID-19. The table came from immunoSEQ multiplex PCR; TCRdb's copy has only in-frame clones and leaves some out. Of 360,000 or so clones in the sample, roughly 90% were seen once. The CDR3 contains 17 residues. The germline CDR1 and CDR2 sequences are PRHDT and FYEKMQ (reference sequence). V was cut by 5 bases and J by 0 bases, with 19 bases left in between. The chain couples TRBV13 to TRBJ1-2; D is unresolved. This sequence was found in a woman aged 60-75 years with COVID-19, enrolled during active disease. Sequencing was carried out using peripheral blood. The CDR3 is CASSPSYGRLTNYGYTF. CDR3 in DNA: TGTGCCAGCAGCCCCTCCTACGGTCGATTAACTAACTATGGCTACACCTTC. Together with reference TRBV13 and TRBJ1-2, the CDR3 gives the full variable domain: AAGVIQSPRHLIKEKRETATLKCYPIPRHDTVYWYQQGPGQDPQFLISFYEKMQSDKGSIPDRFSAQQFSDYHSELNMSSLELGDSALYFCASSPSYGRLTNYGYTFGSGTRLTVV.